This T cell receptor (beta chain) was identified in a study of CD4 T cells in relation to SARS-CoV-2 and coronaviruses. Background on the study: ViraFEST: roughly ten-day antigen culture of PBMCs, then TCR beta CDR3 sequencing. Study conclusions and caveats: In about 65% of donors, memory CD4+ clonotypes crossrecognized SARS-CoV-2 and at least one common cold coronavirus spike. Pre-pandemic and post-infection samples never came from the same donor.

Generated by immunoSEQ multiplex PCR, the TCRdb table keeps only in-frame clones and is missing some. The sample consists of roughly 41,000 clones, 82% of them appearing once. V was clipped by 1 base and J by 7 bases, with 21 bases between them. The CDR3 contains 17 residues. Germline V gives CDR1 MGHDK, CDR2 SYGVNS. Comment on this clone: Its antigen is undetermined.

This TCR came from an adult with COVID-19. The sample was naive CD4+ T cells from PBMCs, cultured in vitro. The subset denotes: naive CD4+ T cells isolated by negative enrichment. The chain carries TRBV25-1 and TRBJ2-3, with D possibly TRBD2 on 6 matching bases. The CDR3: CASSESQPPRGFNTQYF. CDR3 coding DNA: TGTGCCAGCAGTGAATCACAACCACCACGGGGGTTTAATACGCAGTATTTT.